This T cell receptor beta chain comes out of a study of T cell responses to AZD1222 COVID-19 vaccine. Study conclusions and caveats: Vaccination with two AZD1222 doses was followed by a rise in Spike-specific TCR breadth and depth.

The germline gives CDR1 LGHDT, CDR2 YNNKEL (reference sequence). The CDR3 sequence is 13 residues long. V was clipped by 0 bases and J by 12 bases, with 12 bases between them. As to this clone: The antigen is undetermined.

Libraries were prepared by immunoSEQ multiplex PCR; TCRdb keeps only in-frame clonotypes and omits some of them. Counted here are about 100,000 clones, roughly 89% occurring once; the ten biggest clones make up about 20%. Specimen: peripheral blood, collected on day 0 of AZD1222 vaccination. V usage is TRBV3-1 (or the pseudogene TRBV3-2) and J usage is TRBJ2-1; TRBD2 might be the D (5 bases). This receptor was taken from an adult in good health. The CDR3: CASSQDHRRAQFF. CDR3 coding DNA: TGTGCCAGCAGCCAAGATCATCGGCGGGCGCAGTTCTTC.